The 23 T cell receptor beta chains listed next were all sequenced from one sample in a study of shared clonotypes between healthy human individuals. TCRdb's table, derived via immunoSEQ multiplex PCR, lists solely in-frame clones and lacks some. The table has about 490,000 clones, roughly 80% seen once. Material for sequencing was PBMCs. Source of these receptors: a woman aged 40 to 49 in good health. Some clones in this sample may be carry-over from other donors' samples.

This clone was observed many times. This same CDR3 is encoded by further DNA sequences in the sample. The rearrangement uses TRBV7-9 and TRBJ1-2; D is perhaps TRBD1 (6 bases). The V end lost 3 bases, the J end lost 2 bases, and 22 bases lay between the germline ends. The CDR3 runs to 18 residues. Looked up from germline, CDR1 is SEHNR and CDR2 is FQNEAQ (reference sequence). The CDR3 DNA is TGTGCCAGCAGCTTTTTTAGACAGGCGGCTACTCGGAACTATGGCTACACCTTC. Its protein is CASSFFRQAATRNYGYTF.

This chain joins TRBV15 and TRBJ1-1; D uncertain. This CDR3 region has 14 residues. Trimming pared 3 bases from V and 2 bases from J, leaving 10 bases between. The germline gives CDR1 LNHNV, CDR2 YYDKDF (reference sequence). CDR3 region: CATSSGRVNTEAFF. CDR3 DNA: TGTGCCACCAGCAGTGGAAGGGTCAACACTGAAGCTTTCTTT.

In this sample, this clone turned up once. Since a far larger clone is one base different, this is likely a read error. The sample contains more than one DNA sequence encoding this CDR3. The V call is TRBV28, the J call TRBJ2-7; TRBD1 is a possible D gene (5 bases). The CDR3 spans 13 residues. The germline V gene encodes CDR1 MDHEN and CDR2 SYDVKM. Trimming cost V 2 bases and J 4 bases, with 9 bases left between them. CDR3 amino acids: CASSLGSGYEQYF. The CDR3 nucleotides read TGTGCCAGCAGTTTAGGGTCAGGGTACGAGCAGTACTTC.

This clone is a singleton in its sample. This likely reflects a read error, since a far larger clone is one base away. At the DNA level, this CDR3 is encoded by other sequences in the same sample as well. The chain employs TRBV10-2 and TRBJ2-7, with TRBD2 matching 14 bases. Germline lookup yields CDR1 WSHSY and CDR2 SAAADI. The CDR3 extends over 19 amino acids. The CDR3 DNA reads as TGCGCCAGCAGGCCCGGGGTGGGACTAGCGGGAGTCCACTCCTACGAACAGTACTTC. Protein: CASRPGVGLAGVHSYEQYF.

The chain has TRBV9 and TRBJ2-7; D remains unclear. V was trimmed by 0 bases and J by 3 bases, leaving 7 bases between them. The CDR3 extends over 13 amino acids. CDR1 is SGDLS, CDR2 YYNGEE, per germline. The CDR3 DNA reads TGTGCCAGCAGCGTAGCCCCCGACTACGAGCAGTACTTC. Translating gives CASSVAPDYEQYF. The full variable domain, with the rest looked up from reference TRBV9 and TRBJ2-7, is DSGVTQTPKHLITATGQRVTLRCSPRSGDLSVYWYQQSLDQGLQFLIQYYNGEERAKGNILERFSAQQFPDLHSELNLSSLELGDSALYFCASSVAPDYEQYFGPGTRLTVT.

CDR3 coding DNA: TGTGCCATCAGTGCTCTAGGCGATAGCAATCAGCCCCAGCATTTT. This codes for CAISALGDSNQPQHF. The chain uses TRBV10-3 and TRBJ1-5, with D uncertain. Between the trimmed V and J ends, which lost 4 bases and 0 bases, there was a span of 10 bases. This CDR3 contains 15 residues. CDR1 and CDR2 from the germline V gene are ENHRY and SYGVKD.

As DNA, the CDR3 is TGTGCCAGCAGTCCTTCCTATGACAGGCAGGGAGTACAGCCCCAGCATTTT. Protein: CASSPSYDRQGVQPQHF. The genes are TRBV28 and TRBJ1-5; TRBD1 is a possible D gene (6 bases). Germline CDR1 MDHEN, CDR2 SYDVKM. The CDR3 totals 17 residues. V was clipped by 5 bases and J by 7 bases, with 24 bases between them.

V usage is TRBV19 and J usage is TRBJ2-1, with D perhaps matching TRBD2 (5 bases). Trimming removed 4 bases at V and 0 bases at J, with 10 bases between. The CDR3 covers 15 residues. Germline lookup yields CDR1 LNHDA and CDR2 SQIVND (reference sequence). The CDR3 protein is CASSTQRSSYNEQFF. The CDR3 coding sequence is TGTGCCAGTAGTACCCAGCGGAGCTCCTACAATGAGCAGTTCTTC.

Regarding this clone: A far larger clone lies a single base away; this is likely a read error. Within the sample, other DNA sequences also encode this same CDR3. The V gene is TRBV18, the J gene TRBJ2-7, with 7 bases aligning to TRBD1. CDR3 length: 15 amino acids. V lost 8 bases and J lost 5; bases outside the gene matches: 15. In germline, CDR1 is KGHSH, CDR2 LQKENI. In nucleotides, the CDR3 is TGTGCCAGCACTAACCCGGAAACAGGGGTAGACGAGCAGTACTTC. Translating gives CASTNPETGVDEQYF.

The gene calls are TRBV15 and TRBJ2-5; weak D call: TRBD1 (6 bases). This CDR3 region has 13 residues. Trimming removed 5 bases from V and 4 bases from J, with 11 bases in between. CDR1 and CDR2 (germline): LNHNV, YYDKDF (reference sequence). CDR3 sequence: CATSPRTAETQYF. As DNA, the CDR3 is TGTGCCACCAGCCCACGGACAGCAGAGACCCAGTACTTC.

DNA for the CDR3: TGTGCCAGCAGTTCCGTACAGTCCAACTATGGCTACACCTTC. Its protein product is CASSSVQSNYGYTF. This chain joins TRBV28 and TRBJ1-2, with D uncertain. This CDR3 comprises 14 residues. Germline V gene data show CDR1 as MDHEN and CDR2 as SYDVKM. Trimming stripped 4 bases from V and 2 bases from J, with 11 bases between.

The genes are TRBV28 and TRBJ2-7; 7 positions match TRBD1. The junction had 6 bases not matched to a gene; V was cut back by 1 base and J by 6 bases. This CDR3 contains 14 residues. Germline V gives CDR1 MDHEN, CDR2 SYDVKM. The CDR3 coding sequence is TGTGCCAGCAGTTTATCAGACAGGGTAAGCGAGCAGTACTTC. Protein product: CASSLSDRVSEQYF.

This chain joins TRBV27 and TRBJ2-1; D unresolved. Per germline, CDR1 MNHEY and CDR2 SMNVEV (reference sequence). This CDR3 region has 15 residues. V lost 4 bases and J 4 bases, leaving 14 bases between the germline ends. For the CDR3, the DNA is TGTGCCAGCAGTTCACCAGACAAAATATACAATGAGCAGTTCTTC. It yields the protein CASSSPDKIYNEQFF.

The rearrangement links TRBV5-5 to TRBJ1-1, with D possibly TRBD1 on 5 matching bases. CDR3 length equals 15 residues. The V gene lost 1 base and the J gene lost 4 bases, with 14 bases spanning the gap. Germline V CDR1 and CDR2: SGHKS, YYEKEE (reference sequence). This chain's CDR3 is CASSLSAGDRTEAFF. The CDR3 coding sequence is TGTGCCAGCAGCTTGTCCGCGGGGGACCGCACTGAAGCTTTCTTT.

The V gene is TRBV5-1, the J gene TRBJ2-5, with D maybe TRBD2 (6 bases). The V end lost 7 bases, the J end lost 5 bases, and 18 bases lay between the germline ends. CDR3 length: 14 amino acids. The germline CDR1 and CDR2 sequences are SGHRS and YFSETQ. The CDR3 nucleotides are TGCGCCAGCGGAAAGGACACGGGGGTGGAGACCCAGTACTTC. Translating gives CASGKDTGVETQYF.

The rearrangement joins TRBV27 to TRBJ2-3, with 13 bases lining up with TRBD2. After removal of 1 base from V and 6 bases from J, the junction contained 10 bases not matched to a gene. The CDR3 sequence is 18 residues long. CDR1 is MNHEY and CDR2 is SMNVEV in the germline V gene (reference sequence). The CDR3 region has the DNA TGTGCCAGCAGTTTATGGGGAACCGGACTAGCGGGAGCGGATACGCAGTATTTT. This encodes CASSLWGTGLAGADTQYF.

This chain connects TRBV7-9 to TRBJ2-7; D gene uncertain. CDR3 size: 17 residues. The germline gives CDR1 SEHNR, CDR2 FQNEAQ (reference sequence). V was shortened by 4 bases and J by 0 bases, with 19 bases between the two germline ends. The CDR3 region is CASSSDRLMQDSYEQYF. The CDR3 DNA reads TGTGCCAGCAGCTCAGATAGGCTGATGCAGGACTCCTACGAGCAGTACTTC.

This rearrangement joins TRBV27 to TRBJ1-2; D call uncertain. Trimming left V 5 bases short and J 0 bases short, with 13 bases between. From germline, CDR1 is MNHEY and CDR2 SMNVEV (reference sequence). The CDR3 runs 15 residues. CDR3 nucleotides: TGTGCCAGCAGTGCCCGCAGAATCTCTAACTATGGCTACACCTTC. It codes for CASSARRISNYGYTF.

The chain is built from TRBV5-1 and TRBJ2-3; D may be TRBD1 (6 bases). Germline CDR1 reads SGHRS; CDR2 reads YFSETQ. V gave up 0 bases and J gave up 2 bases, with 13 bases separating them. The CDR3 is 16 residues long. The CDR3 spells CASSLGGQSATDTQYF. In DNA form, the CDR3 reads TGCGCCAGCAGCTTGGGCGGACAGTCGGCCACAGATACGCAGTATTTT.

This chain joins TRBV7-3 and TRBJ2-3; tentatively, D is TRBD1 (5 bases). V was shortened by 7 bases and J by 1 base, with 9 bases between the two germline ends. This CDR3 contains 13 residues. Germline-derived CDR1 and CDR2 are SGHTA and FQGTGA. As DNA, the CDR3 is TGTGCCAGCACTGACAGCCGCACAGATACGCAGTATTTT. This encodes CASTDSRTDTQYF.

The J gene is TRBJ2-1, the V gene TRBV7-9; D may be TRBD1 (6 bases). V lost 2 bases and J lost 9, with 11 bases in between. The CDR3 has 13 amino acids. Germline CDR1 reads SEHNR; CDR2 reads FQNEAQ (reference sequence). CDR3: CASSLQGRGEQFF. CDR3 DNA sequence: TGTGCCAGCAGCTTACAGGGGCGCGGTGAGCAGTTCTTC.

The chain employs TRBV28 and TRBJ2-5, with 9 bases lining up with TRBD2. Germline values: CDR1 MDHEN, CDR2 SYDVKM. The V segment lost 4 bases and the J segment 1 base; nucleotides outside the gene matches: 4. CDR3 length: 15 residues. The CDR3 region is CASSSEREAQETQYF. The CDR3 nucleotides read TGTGCCAGCAGTTCCGAGCGGGAGGCCCAAGAGACCCAGTACTTC. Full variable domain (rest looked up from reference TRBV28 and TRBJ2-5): DVKVTQSSRYLVKRTGEKVFLECVQDMDHENMFWYRQDPGLGLRLIYFSYDVKMKEKGDIPEGYSVSREKKERFSLILESASTNQTSMYLCASSSEREAQETQYFGPGTRLLVL.

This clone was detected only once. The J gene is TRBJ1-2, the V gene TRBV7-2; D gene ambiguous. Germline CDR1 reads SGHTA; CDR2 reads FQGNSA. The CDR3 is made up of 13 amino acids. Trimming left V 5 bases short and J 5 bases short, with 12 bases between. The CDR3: CASSLTTGYGYTF. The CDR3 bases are TGTGCCAGCAGCCTCACCACGGGGTATGGCTACACCTTC. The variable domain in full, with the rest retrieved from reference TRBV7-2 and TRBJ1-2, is GAGVSQSPSNKVTEKGKDVELRCDPISGHTALYWYRQSLGQGLEFLIYFQGNSAPDKSGLPSDRFSAERTGGSVSTLTIQRTQQEDSAVYLCASSLTTGYGYTFGSGTRLTVV.